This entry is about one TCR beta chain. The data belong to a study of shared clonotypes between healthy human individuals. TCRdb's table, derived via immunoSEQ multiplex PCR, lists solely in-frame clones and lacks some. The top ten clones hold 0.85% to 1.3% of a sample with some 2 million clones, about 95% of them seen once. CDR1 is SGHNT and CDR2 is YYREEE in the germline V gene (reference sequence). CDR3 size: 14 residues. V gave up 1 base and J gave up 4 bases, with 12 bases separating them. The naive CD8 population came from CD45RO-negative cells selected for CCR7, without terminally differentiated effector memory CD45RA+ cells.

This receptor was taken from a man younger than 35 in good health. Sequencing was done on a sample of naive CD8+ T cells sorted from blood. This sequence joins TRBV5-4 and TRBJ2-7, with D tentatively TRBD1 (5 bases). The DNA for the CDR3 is TGTGCCAGCAGCTTGCCAGGGATCATGTACGAGCAGTACTTC. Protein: CASSLPGIMYEQYF.